Sequencing of this TCR beta chain was carried out in a study of blood T cell repertoires in COVID-19. Study summary: Collection of acute and convalescent COVID-19 samples took place in the United States, Italy and Spain.

CDR1 is SGHTA and CDR2 is FQGNSA in the germline V gene. V dropped 4 bases and J dropped 1; count of bases not matched to a gene: 7. The CDR3 is 16 amino acids. Generated by immunoSEQ multiplex PCR, the TCRdb table keeps only in-frame clones and is missing some. The sample has 60,000 to 70,000 clones; around nine tenths are singletons. This receptor was obtained from a woman in her sixties or seventies with acute or convalescent COVID-19. Specimen: peripheral blood. This chain joins TRBV7-2 and TRBJ2-3; 8 bases align to TRBD1. The CDR3 nucleotides read TGTGCCAGCAGCTGGGCGACAGGGGTCGGCACAGATACGCAGTATTTT. It translates to CASSWATGVGTDTQYF.